Included here is one T cell receptor beta chain sequence, with context. Its antigen is unknown. This sample's treatment: some 19 received Ad26.COV2.S at low or high dose, single or two shots; about 5 received placebo; per-sample allocation not given. Sampling was done on day 63 after the first vaccine or placebo injection. These data are taken from a study of Ad26.COV2.S vaccination and SARS-CoV-2 variants. Looking at the study overall: The donor was enrolled in the Ad26.COV2.S arm of the COV1001 trial. The study gave Ad26.COV2.S intramuscularly, once or twice 56 days apart.

Only in-frame clones appear in the TCRdb table, and some are missing; sequencing was by immunoSEQ multiplex PCR. This table has fewer than 400,000 clones, roughly 90% appearing once. Study results and limitations: Participants in the vaccine arm had higher spike-specific TCR breadth; placebo recipients had lower.

The TCR comes from a person aged 18-60 years who received the Ad26.COV2.S COVID-19 vaccine or a placebo. The sequences come from peripheral blood, collected in a trial of Ad26.COV2.S vaccine versus placebo.

This chain's CDR3 is CASSQETLAGDPTDTQYF. In DNA, the CDR3 is TGTGCCAGCAGCCAAGAAACCCTGGCGGGAGACCCCACAGATACGCAGTATTTT. V is TRBV4-2 and J is TRBJ2-3; 7 positions match TRBD2. This CDR3 comprises 18 residues. V shed 0 bases, J shed 2 bases, and the junction held 11 bases outside the gene matches. Per germline, CDR1 LGHNA and CDR2 YNFKEQ.